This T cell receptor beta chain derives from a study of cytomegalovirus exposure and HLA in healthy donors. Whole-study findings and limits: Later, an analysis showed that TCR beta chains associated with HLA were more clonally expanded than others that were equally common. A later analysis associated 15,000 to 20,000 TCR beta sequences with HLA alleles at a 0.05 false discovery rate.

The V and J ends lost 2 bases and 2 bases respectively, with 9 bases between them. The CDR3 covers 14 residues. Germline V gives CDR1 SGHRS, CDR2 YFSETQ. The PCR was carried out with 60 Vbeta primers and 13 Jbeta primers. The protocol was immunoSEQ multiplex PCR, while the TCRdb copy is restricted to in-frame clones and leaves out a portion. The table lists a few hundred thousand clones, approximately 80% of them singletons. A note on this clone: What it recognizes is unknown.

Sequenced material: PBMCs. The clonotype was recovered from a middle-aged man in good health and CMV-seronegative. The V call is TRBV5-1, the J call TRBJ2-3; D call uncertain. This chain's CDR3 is CASSFLGPTDTQYF. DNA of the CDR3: TGCGCCAGCAGCTTCCTGGGCCCCACAGATACGCAGTATTTT.